Only a few counts were recorded for the clone carrying this TCR beta chain. The antigen is unknown. Using constant-segment primers, 5'RACE produced TCR alpha and TCR beta cDNA libraries carrying sample barcodes and UMIs. TCRdb itself ran the 5' RACE reads through MiXCR, one entry per CDR3 protein. This table has about 110,000 distinct CDR3 sequences, around 17% appearing once. This sample was included in a study of T-cell memory formation after mild COVID-19. Points from the study as a whole: The pre-infection memory compartment contained some responding clones, suggesting cross-reactive memory joined.

The sequencing sample was made of PBMCs or a T cell subset sorted from them (not recorded which). This TCR derives from a man aged 18-30 years who had mild COVID-19 (a few samples of this study predate the infection). Cell type and time point are not known.

The CDR3 loop is CASGLVGAQETQYF. The DNA of the CDR3 is TGTGCTAGTGGTTTGGTAGGAGCTCAAGAGACCCAGTACTTC. The chain carries TRBV12-5 and TRBJ2-5; D uncertain. V was trimmed by 0 bases and J by 2 bases, leaving 7 bases between them. CDR3 size: 14 residues. Germline CDR1 reads LGHNT; CDR2 reads FRNRAP.